This TCR beta chain was observed in a study of Ad26.COV2.S vaccination and SARS-CoV-2 variants. As for the study in general: Ad26.COV2.S, an intramuscular injection, was given once or twice 56 days apart. Broader study findings: Researchers reported similar non-spike TCR breadth in vaccine and placebo recipients. Vaccinees displayed broader spike-specific TCR repertoires than placebo recipients.

J lost 6 bases, V lost 5 bases, and 7 bases had no gene match. The CDR3 runs 14 residues. Germline V gene sequence: CDR1 SEHNR, CDR2 FQNEAQ (reference sequence). Treatment denoted: about 20 received Ad26.COV2.S at low or high dose, single or two shots; five or six received placebo; per-sample allocation not given. The study sampled participants on day 63 after the first vaccine or placebo injection. The donor's status was that of an adult aged 18-55 years in Boston. A word on this clone: Antigen unknown.

Only in-frame clones appear in the TCRdb table, and some are missing; sequencing was by immunoSEQ multiplex PCR. This table holds around 450,000 clones, roughly 88% found once. The sequence was obtained from a person aged 18-65 years who received the Ad26.COV2.S COVID-19 vaccine or a placebo. The sample was peripheral blood, taken in a trial of Ad26.COV2.S vaccine versus placebo. The V and J genes are TRBV7-9 and TRBJ2-7, with TRBD1 identical over 10 bases. DNA of the CDR3: TGTGCCAGCAGCCCTCGACAGGGGGCGGGCGAGCAGTACTTC. Protein: CASSPRQGAGEQYF.